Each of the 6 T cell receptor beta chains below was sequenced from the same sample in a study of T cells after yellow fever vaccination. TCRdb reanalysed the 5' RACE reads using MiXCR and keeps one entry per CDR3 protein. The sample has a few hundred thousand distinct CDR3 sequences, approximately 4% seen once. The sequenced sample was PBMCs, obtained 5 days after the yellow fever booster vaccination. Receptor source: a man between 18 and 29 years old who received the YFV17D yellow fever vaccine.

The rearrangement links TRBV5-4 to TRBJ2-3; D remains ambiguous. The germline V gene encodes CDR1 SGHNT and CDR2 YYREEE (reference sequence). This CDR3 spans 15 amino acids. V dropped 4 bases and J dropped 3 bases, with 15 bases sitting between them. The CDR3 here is CASSLPPGATDTQYF. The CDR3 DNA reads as TGTGCCAGCAGCCTACCCCCCGGAGCAACAGATACGCAGTATTTT. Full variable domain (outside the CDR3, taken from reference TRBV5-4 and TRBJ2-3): ETGVTQSPTHLIKTRGQQVTLRCSSQSGHNTVSWYQQALGQGPQFIFQYYREEENGRGNFPPRFSGLQFPNYSSELNVNALELDDSALYLCASSLPPGATDTQYFGPGTRLTVL.

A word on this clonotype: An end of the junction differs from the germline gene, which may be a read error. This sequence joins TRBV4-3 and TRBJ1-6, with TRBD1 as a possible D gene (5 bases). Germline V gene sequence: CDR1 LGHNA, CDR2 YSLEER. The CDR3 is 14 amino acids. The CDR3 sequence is CASSLREGNSPLHF. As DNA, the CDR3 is TGCGCCAGCAGCCTACGGGAGGGGAATTCCCCCCTCCACTTT.

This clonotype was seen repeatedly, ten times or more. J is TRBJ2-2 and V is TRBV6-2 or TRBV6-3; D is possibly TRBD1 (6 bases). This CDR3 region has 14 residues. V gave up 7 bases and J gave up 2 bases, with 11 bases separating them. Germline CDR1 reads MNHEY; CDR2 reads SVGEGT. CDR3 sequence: CASKGGQNTGELFF. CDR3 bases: TGTGCCAGCAAAGGGGGACAAAACACCGGGGAGCTGTTTTTT.

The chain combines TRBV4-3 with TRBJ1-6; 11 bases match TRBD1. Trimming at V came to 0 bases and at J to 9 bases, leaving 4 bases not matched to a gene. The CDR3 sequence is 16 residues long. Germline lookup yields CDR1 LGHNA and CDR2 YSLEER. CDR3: CASSQDRGQGASPLHF. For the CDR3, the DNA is TGCGCCAGCAGCCAAGATCGAGGACAGGGGGCTTCACCCCTCCACTTT.

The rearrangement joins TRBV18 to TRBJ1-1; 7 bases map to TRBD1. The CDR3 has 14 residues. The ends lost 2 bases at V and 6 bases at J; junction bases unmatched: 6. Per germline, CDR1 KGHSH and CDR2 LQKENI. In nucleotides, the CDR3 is TGTGCCAGCTCACCAACCCCGACAGGGTCTGAAGCTTTCTTT. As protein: CASSPTPTGSEAFF.

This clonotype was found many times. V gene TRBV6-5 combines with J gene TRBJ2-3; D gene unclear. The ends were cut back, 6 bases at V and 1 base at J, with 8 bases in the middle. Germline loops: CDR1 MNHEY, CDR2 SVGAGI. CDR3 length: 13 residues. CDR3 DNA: TGTGCCAGCAGCCGACCGGGCACAGATACGCAGTATTTT. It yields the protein CASSRPGTDTQYF.